What follows describes a single T cell receptor (beta chain). The target antigen is unknown. TCRdb's copy holds only in-frame clones and misses some; the assay was immunoSEQ multiplex PCR. The sample includes over a million clones, roughly 96% of them seen just once. The entry originates in a study of shared clonotypes between healthy human individuals. The authors divided CD4+ cells into CD45RA+ naive and CD45RA-negative memory subsets. CDR3 length: 15 amino acids. CDR1 and CDR2 (germline): GTSNPN, SVGIG (reference sequence). Between the trimmed V and J ends, which lost 2 bases and 4 bases, there was a span of 14 bases. The study's findings and limits: Larger estimated richness was generally seen in naive subsets than in memory subsets. Sharing across four donors was seen in 4% to 6.5% of naive CD4 clonotypes. An anticipated effect of sequencing depth on clonotype sharing among donors was recognized.

This sequence was found in a man aged 25 to 40 in good health. V gene TRBV30 combines with J gene TRBJ2-2; either TRBD1 or TRBD2 may fit D (6 bases each). Source material: naive CD4+ T cells sorted from blood. Specified subset: CD45RA+ positively selected. Here the CDR3 DNA reads TGTGCCTGGAGTATCTACGGGGGCAGCACCGGGGAGCTGTTTTTT. Its protein is CAWSIYGGSTGELFF.